This T cell receptor (beta chain) was identified during a study of CD8+ T cells in alopecia areata. Turning to the study itself: Tofacitinib was taken orally by treated patients, and the dose was 5 to 10 mg twice daily.

The CDR3 has 13 residues. The V gene end was trimmed by 8 bases and the J gene end by 0 bases; junction bases not matched to a gene: 4. Germline CDR1 and CDR2: LNHNV and YYDKDF (reference sequence). This clone was observed once. Isolated RNA was reverse transcribed into cDNA used as the sequencing template. The data were produced by immunoSEQ multiplex PCR, yet TCRdb's version contains in-frame clones alone and is incomplete. The table lists 130,000 or so clones, roughly nine tenths of them singletons. Treatment meaning: oral pan-JAK inhibitor, 5-10 mg twice daily. Obtained from alopecia areata patients were lesional scalp punch biopsies along with peripheral blood.

The sequence was obtained from a human donor with alopecia areata. This chain uses TRBV15 with TRBJ2-7, with TRBD1 matching over 7 bases. The sample consisted of CD8+ T cells sorted from blood, taken at week 4, from a patient treated with tofacitinib. The CDR3 here is CATRDSSSYEQYF. For the CDR3, the DNA is TGTGCCACCCGGGACAGTAGCTCCTACGAGCAGTACTTC.